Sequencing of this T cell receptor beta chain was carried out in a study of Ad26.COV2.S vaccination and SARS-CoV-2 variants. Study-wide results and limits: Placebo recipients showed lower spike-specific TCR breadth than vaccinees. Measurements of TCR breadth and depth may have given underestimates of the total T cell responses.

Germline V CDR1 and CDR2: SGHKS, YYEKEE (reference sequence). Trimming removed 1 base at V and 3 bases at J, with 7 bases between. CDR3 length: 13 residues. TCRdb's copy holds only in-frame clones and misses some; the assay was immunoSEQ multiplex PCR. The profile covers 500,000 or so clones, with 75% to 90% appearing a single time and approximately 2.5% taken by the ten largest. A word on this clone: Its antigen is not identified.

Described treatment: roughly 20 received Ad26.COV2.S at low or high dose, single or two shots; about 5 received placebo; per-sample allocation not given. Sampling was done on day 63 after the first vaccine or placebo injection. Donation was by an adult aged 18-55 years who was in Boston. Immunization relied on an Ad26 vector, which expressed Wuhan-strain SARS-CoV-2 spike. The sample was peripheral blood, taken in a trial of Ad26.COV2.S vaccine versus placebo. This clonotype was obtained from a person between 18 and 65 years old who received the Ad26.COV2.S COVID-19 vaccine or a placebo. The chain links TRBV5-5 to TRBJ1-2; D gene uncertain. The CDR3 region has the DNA TGTGCCAGCAGCTTGCAGGAGTACTATGGCTACACCTTC. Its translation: CASSLQEYYGYTF. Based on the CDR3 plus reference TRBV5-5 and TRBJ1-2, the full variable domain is DAGVTQSPTHLIKTRGQQVTLRCSPISGHKSVSWYQQVLGQGPQFIFQYYEKEERGRGNFPDRFSARQFPNYSSELNVNALLLGDSALYLCASSLQEYYGYTFGSGTRLTVV.